This TCR beta chain was sequenced during a study of CD8+ T cells in alopecia areata. Regarding treatment: oral pan-JAK inhibitor, 5-10 mg twice daily. Lesional scalp punch biopsies and peripheral blood came from alopecia areata patients. Concerning this clone itself: The antigen is undetermined.

Study observations and caveats: Persistence during tofacitinib was seen for many expanded lesional clones in scalp and blood.

V trimming: 4 bases; J trimming: 5 bases; junction bases outside the gene matches: 2. The CDR3 runs 12 residues. Germline V gives CDR1 GTSNPN, CDR2 SVGIG (reference sequence). Reverse transcription of extracted RNA yielded cDNA, which provided the sequencing template. Using immunoSEQ multiplex PCR, the repertoire was profiled, and TCRdb retains in-frame clones only, with some absent. The table records over 150,000 clones, approximately 56% of them present only once. The rearrangement links TRBV30 to TRBJ1-1; 9 positions agree with TRBD1. The TCR originated in a human donor with alopecia areata. The specimen comprised CD4+ T cells sorted from blood, sampled at week 4, from a patient treated with tofacitinib. CDR3: CAWKGTGTEAFF. CDR3 DNA: TGTGCCTGGAAAGGGACAGGGACTGAAGCTTTCTTT.